A single TCR beta chain is shown here with its context. Its antigen is unknown. This entry comes from a study of T cells after yellow fever vaccination. This CDR3 has 14 amino acids. Germline V lookup: CDR1 MGHRA, CDR2 YSYEKL. V was clipped by 5 bases and J by 4 bases; unmatched bases: 8. TCRdb passed the 5' RACE reads through MiXCR, listing each CDR3 protein once. This table holds under 90,000 distinct CDR3 sequences, just over 6.5% found once. Study results and limitations: The secondary response was weaker but peaked faster, day 5 versus 15. Repertoires sorted by FACS could include abundant clonotypes that are contaminants from the bulk population. In post-booster samples, most primary-vaccination clones reappeared (just under 97% CD4, roughly 89% CD8).

The chain is built from TRBV4-1 and TRBJ2-7, with TRBD1 matching over 7 bases. Source: CD8+ T cells sorted from PBMCs, taken more than 35 days after the first yellow fever vaccination. This TCR came from a man aged 18 to 30 who received the YFV17D yellow fever vaccine. CDR3 protein: CASSAATGLYEQYF. The CDR3 bases are TGCGCCAGCAGCGCCGCGACAGGGTTATACGAGCAGTACTTC.